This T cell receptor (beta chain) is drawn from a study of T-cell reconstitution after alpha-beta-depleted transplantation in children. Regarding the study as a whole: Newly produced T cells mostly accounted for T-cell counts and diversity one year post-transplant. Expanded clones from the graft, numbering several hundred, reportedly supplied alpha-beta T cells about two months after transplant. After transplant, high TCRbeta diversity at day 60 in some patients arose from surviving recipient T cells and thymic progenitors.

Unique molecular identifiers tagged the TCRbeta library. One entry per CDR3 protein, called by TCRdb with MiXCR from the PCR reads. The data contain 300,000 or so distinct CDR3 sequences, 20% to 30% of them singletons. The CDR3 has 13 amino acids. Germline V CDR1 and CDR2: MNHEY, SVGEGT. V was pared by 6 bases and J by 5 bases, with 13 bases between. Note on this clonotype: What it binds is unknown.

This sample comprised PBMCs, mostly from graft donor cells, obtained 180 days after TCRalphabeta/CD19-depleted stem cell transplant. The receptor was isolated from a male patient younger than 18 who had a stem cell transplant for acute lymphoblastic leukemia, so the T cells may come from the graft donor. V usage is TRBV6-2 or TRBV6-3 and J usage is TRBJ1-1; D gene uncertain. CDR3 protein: CASSRIGRTEAFF. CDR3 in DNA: TGTGCCAGCAGCCGGATTGGACGGACTGAAGCTTTCTTT.